The 7 T cell receptor beta chains below were found in one sample sequenced in a study of graft-versus-host responses after intestinal transplantation. These receptors' targets are unknown. Data came from immunoSEQ multiplex PCR; TCRdb stores just in-frame clones and leaves some out. The data hold about 97,000 clones, with 90% to 95% observed a single time. The sample here was unstimulated CD4+ T cells sorted from spleen or lymph node cells, taken before transplant. The source of these receptors is a human donor who was the organ donor for an intestinal transplant.

The gene calls are TRBV28 and TRBJ1-2; D remains ambiguous. The CDR3 length is 13 residues. The V end lost 3 bases, the J end lost 2 bases, and 7 bases lay between the germline ends. Germline loops: CDR1 MDHEN, CDR2 SYDVKM. The chain's CDR3 is CASSLNSNYGYTF. The CDR3 nucleotides read TGTGCCAGCAGTTTGAACAGCAACTATGGCTACACCTTC.

The chain couples TRBV6-5 to TRBJ2-7; D possibly corresponds to TRBD1 (5 bases). The CDR3 has 12 residues. Trimming removed 2 bases from V and 3 bases from J, with 5 bases in between. Looked up from germline, CDR1 is MNHEY and CDR2 is SVGAGI. CDR3 sequence (DNA): TGTGCCAGCAGTTACGACAGCTACGAGCAGTACTTC. It encodes CASSYDSYEQYF.

The chain carries TRBV18 and TRBJ2-7, with D unresolved. Germline V gene sequence: CDR1 KGHSH, CDR2 LQKENI. This CDR3 contains 14 residues. V was clipped by 5 bases and J by 2 bases, with 13 bases between them. The CDR3 DNA sequence: TGTGCCAGCTCAACCTCGAGGCGGACCTACGAGCAGTACTTC. Residues: CASSTSRRTYEQYF.

The rearrangement joins TRBV2 to TRBJ1-6; possibly TRBD1 for D (5 bases). The V gene lost 4 bases and the J gene lost 5 bases, with 12 bases spanning the gap. Germline loops: CDR1 SNHLY, CDR2 FYNNEI. This CDR3 contains 15 residues. The chain's CDR3 is CASSVETANNSPLHF. The CDR3 nucleotides are TGTGCCAGCAGTGTCGAGACAGCAAATAATTCACCCCTCCACTTT.

This clone has just a few counts. This chain links TRBV19 with TRBJ2-7; no definite D call. The germline V and J ends were trimmed by 5 bases and 2 bases, with 4 bases remaining between them. Germline loops: CDR1 LNHDA, CDR2 SQIVND (reference sequence). The CDR3 totals 11 residues. The CDR3: CASSSAYEQYF. In DNA form, the CDR3 reads TGTGCCAGTAGTTCCGCCTACGAGCAGTACTTC.

The chain uses TRBV19 and TRBJ1-2; a weak D match, TRBD1 (6 bases). Between the trimmed V and J ends, which lost 6 bases and 6 bases, there was a span of 11 bases. The CDR3 runs 12 residues. Germline V gene data show CDR1 as LNHDA and CDR2 as SQIVND (reference sequence). In DNA, the CDR3 is TGTGCCAGTAGCAGGACAGTAAATGGCTACACCTTC. This codes for CASSRTVNGYTF.

This clone turned up a few times. CDR3 sequence (DNA): TGTGCCAGCAGCAAGCTCCCCGGTGGCTATGGCTACACCTTC. Translated: CASSKLPGGYGYTF. This chain connects TRBV21-1 to TRBJ1-2. TRBV21-1 is noted as a pseudogene. The CDR3 is made up of 14 amino acids.